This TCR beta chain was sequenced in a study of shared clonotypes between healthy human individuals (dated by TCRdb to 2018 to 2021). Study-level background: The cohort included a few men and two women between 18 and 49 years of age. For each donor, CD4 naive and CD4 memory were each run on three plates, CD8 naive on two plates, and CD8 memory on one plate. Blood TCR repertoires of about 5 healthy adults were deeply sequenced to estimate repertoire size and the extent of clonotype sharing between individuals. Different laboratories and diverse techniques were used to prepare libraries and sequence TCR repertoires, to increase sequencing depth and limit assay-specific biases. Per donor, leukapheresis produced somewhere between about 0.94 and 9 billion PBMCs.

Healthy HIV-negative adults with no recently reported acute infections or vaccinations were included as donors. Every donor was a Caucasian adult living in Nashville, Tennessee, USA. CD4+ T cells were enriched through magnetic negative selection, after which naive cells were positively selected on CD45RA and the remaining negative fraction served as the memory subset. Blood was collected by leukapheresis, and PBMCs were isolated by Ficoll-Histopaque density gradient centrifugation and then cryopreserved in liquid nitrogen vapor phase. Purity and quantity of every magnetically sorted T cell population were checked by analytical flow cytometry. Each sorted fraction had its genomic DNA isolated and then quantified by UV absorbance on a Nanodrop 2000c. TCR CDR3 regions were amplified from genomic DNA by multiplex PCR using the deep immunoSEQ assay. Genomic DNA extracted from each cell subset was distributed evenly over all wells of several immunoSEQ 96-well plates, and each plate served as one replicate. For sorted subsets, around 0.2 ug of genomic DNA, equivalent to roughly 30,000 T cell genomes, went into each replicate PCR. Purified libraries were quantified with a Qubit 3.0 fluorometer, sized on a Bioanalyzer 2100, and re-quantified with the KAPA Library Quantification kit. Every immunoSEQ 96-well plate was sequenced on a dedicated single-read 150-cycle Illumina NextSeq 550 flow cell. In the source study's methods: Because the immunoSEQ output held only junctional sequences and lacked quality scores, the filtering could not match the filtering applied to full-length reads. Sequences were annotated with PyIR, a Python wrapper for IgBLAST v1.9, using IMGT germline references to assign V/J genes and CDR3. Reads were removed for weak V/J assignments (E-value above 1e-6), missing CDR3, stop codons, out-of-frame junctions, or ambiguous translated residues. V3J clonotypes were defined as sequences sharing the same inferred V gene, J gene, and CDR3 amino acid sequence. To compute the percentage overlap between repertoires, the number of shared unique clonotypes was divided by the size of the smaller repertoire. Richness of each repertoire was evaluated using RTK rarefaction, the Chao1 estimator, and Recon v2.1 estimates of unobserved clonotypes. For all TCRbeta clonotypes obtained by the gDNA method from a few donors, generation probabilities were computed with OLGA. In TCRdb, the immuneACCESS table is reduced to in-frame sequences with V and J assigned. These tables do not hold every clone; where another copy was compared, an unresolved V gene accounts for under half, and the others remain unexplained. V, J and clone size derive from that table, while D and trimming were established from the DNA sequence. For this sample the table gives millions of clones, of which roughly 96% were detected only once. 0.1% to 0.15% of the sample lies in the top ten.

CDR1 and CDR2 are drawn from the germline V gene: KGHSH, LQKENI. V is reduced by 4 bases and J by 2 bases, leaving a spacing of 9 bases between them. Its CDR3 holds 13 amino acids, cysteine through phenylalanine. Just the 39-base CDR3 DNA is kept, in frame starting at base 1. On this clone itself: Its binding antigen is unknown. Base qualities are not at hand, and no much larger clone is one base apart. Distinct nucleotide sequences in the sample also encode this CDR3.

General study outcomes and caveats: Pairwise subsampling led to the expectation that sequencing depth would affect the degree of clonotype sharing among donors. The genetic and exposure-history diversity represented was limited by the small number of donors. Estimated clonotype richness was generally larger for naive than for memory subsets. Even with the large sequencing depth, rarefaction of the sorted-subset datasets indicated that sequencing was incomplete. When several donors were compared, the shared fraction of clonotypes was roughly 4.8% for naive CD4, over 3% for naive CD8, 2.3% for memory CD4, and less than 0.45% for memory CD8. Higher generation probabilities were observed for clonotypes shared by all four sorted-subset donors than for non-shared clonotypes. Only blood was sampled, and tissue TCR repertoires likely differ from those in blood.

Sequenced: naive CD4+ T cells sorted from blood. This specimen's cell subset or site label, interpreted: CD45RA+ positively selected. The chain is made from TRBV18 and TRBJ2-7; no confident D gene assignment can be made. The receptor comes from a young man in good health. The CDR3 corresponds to CASSQGTAYEQYF. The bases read TGTGCCAGCTCACAGGGTACTGCCTACGAGCAGTACTTC.